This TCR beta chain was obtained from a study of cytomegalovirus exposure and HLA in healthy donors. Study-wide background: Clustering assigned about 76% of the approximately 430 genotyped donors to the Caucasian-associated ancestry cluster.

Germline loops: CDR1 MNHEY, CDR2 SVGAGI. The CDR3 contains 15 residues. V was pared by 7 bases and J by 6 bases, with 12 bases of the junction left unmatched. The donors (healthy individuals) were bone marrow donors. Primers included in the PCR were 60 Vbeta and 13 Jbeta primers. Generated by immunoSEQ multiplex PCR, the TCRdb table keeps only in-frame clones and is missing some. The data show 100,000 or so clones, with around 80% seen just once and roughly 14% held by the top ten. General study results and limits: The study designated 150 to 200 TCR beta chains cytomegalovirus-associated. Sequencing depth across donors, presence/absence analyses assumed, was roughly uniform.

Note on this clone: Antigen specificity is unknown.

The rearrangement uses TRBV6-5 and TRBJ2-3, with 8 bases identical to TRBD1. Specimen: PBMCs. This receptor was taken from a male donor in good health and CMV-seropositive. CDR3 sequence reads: CASNPQGGIGDTQYF. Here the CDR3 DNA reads TGTGCCAGCAATCCACAGGGGGGAATCGGGGATACGCAGTATTTT.